The next 23 T cell receptor beta chains were all read from a single sample in a study of CD8 T cells in ankylosing spondylitis. Each CDR3 protein is one row after TCRdb ran MiXCR on the 5' RACE reads. The sample records some 130,000 distinct CDR3 sequences, 7% to 10% being singletons. What was sequenced was synovial fluid, either unsorted or a sorted T cell fraction (not recorded which). The receptor source for this set is a male donor with ankylosing spondylitis.

This clonotype was counted only a few times. The V gene is TRBV4-2, the J gene TRBJ1-1; possible D gene TRBD1, 5 bases. In germline, CDR1 is LGHNA, CDR2 YNFKEQ. This CDR3 is 16 amino acids long. V was clipped by 0 bases and J by 4 bases, with 15 bases between them. CDR3: CASSQDYWRDATEAFF. CDR3 bases: TGTGCCAGCAGCCAAGACTATTGGCGGGACGCCACTGAAGCTTTCTTT.

This rearrangement joins TRBV2 to TRBJ2-7; D assignment may be TRBD1 or TRBD2 (5 bases each). V lost 4 bases and J 7 bases, leaving 17 bases between the germline ends. Germline assignment: CDR1 SNHLY and CDR2 FYNNEI. The CDR3 consists of 14 residues. CDR3 in DNA: TGTGCCAGCAGTGGAGCCGGGACGGACTGGGAGCAGTACTTC. This codes for CASSGAGTDWEQYF.

This clonotype occurred a few times. This chain connects TRBV20-1 to TRBJ1-5; D gene uncertain. Germline CDR1 DFQATT, CDR2 SNEGSKA (reference sequence). Trimming took off 1 base at V and 11 bases at J, with 12 bases between the two ends. This CDR3 spans 12 amino acids. CDR3 sequence (DNA): TGCAGTGCTAGAGTGAACGCTGGGGCCCAGCATTTT. Its protein is CSARVNAGAQHF.

This clonotype was detected many times. The rearrangement uses TRBV12-3 or TRBV12-4 and TRBJ1-5; D not resolved. The CDR3 covers 13 residues. The V and J ends lost 4 bases and 2 bases respectively, with 6 bases between them. The CDR3 coding sequence is TGTGCCAGCAGTTGGGTGGGCAATCAGCCCCAGCATTTT. It codes for CASSWVGNQPQHF.

This clonotype appeared many times. The J gene is TRBJ1-5, the V gene TRBV20-1; D is undetermined. CDR3 length: 14 amino acids. CDR1 and CDR2 (germline): DFQATT, SNEGSKA (reference sequence). Trimming cost V 0 bases and J 3 bases, with 9 bases left between them. The CDR3 sequence: CSARDLALNQPQHF. CDR3 bases: TGCAGTGCTAGAGATCTCGCACTCAATCAGCCCCAGCATTTT.

This clonotype occurred many times. The chain combines TRBV20-1 with TRBJ2-1; D remains unclear. The CDR3 runs 14 residues. Germline CDR1 is DFQATT and CDR2 is SNEGSKA (reference sequence). With 0 bases removed from V and 7 bases from J, the gap between germline ends came to 13 bases. The DNA for the CDR3 is TGCAGTGCTAGAGATCCCTGGTGGGGAAATGAGCAGTTCTTC. It encodes CSARDPWWGNEQFF.

On this clonotype itself: A much larger clone differs by one base, so this may be a read error. This CDR3 fails to terminate in the conserved phenylalanine or tryptophan, so it likely reflects a read error. The chain uses TRBV20-1 and TRBJ2-5, with TRBD1 matching over 7 bases. J gave up 2 bases and V 2 bases, and 5 bases lay outside the gene matches. CDR1 and CDR2 from the germline V gene are DFQATT and SNEGSKA (reference sequence). This CDR3 is 14 amino acids long. The chain's CDR3 is CSARKGAAQETQYL. The CDR3 DNA sequence: TGCAGTGCTAGAAAGGGGGCAGCACAAGAGACCCAGTACCTC.

The CDR3: CASGSLAYEQYF. The CDR3 bases are TGTGCCAGCGGGAGTCTGGCCTACGAGCAGTACTTC. The chain couples TRBV28 to TRBJ2-7; D is perhaps TRBD2 (5 bases). The CDR3 consists of 12 residues. Per the germline V gene, CDR1 is MDHEN and CDR2 is SYDVKM. V dropped 8 bases and J dropped 2 bases, with 10 bases sitting between them. Based on the CDR3 plus reference TRBV28 and TRBJ2-7, the full variable domain is DVKVTQSSRYLVKRTGEKVFLECVQDMDHENMFWYRQDPGLGLRLIYFSYDVKMKEKGDIPEGYSVSREKKERFSLILESASTNQTSMYLCASGSLAYEQYFGPGTRLTVT.

This clonotype has at least ten counts. V gene TRBV4-3 combines with J gene TRBJ2-2; D is perhaps TRBD2 (5 bases). Trimming removed 1 base from V and 7 bases from J, with 16 bases in between. CDR1 is LGHNA and CDR2 is YSLEER in the germline V gene. The CDR3 loop spans 16 amino acids. The CDR3 loop is CASSQGLSSDYGELFF. DNA for the CDR3: TGCGCCAGCAGCCAAGGCCTCAGCAGTGACTACGGGGAGCTGTTTTTT.

This clonotype appeared a few times. The J gene is TRBJ2-2, the V gene TRBV5-1; D uncertain. Germline CDR1 SGHRS, CDR2 YFSETQ. This CDR3 is 15 amino acids long. The V gene lost 0 bases and the J gene lost 1 base, with 7 bases spanning the gap. The CDR3 here is CASSLVAVNTGELFF. Here the CDR3 DNA reads TGCGCCAGCAGCTTGGTAGCAGTGAACACCGGGGAGCTGTTTTTT.

This clonotype was counted many times. The chain carries TRBV6-1 and TRBJ2-3, with 9 bases fitting TRBD1. Germline CDR1 and CDR2: MNHNS and SASEGT. With V trimmed by 7 bases and J by 8 bases, 10 bases remained unmatched. The CDR3 sequence is 14 residues long. DNA for the CDR3: TGTGCCAGCAACCCCGGACAGGGGTTTGGTACGCAGTATTTT. The encoded protein is CASNPGQGFGTQYF.

This clonotype has just a few counts. This chain uses TRBV24-1 with TRBJ2-7; D uncertain. Trimming pared 2 bases from V and 3 bases from J, leaving 13 bases between. The CDR3 sequence is 15 residues long. CDR1 and CDR2 from the germline V gene are KGHDR and SFDVKD. The CDR3 loop reads CATSDSKTAGYEQYF. CDR3 coding DNA: TGTGCCACCAGTGATTCAAAGACGGCAGGCTACGAGCAGTACTTC.

The chain links TRBV6-5 to TRBJ1-1; D call uncertain. Germline V lookup: CDR1 MNHEY, CDR2 SVGAGI. The CDR3 contains 11 residues. V was shortened by 6 bases and J by 3 bases, with 5 bases between the two germline ends. The chain's CDR3 is CASRVDTEAFF. DNA of the CDR3: TGTGCCAGCAGGGTTGACACTGAAGCTTTCTTT.

This clonotype was counted between two and nine times. The genes are TRBV29-1 and TRBJ2-3; D tentatively reads TRBD1 or TRBD2 (6 bases each). Between the trimmed V and J ends, which lost 2 bases and 3 bases, there was a span of 15 bases. The CDR3 covers 15 residues. Germline V lookup: CDR1 SQVTM, CDR2 ANQGSEA. The CDR3 nucleotides are TGCAGCGTTGAAACGCGAGGAGGGGGTACAGATACGCAGTATTTT. It codes for CSVETRGGGTDTQYF.

The sample holds many counts of this clonotype. The rearrangement uses TRBV28 and TRBJ1-1; D unclear. Deletions cut 2 bases from V and 1 base from J, with 2 bases between. The CDR3 spans 12 residues. Germline CDR1 MDHEN, CDR2 SYDVKM. The CDR3 DNA is TGTGCCAGCAGTTTAGAGAACACTGAAGCTTTCTTT. Encoded protein: CASSLENTEAFF.

This clonotype was recorded at least ten times. DNA of the CDR3: TGCGCCAGCAGTTTCCAGGGTGTACACACCGGGGAGCTGTTTTTT. Translation: CASSFQGVHTGELFF. V is TRBV5-1 and J is TRBJ2-2; D is possibly TRBD1 (5 bases). V shed 5 bases and J shed 3 bases, with 14 bases lying between them. The CDR3 is 15 amino acids. The germline CDR1 and CDR2 sequences are SGHRS and YFSETQ.

The sample holds a few counts of this clonotype. CDR3 amino acids: CASSSTSVADTQYF. The DNA for the CDR3 is TGTGCCAGCAGTTCGACTAGCGTGGCAGATACGCAGTATTTT. The rearrangement joins TRBV28 to TRBJ2-3, with 8 bases lining up with TRBD2. Per germline, CDR1 MDHEN and CDR2 SYDVKM. V lost 4 bases and J lost 4; bases outside the gene matches: 4. CDR3 length: 14 amino acids.

This clonotype was seen many times. The chain links TRBV4-3 to TRBJ2-3, with 9 bases identical to TRBD2. The V segment lost 8 bases and the J segment 4 bases; nucleotides outside the gene matches: 10. CDR3 length equals 15 residues. Germline CDR1 is LGHNA and CDR2 is YSLEER. CDR3 region: CASSRVAGAPDTQYF. For the CDR3, the DNA is TGCGCCAGCTCGCGGGTAGCGGGAGCTCCAGATACGCAGTATTTT.

At least ten counts were recorded for this clonotype. This chain connects TRBV27 to TRBJ1-2; D not resolved. The CDR3 spans 12 residues. Germline lookup yields CDR1 MNHEY and CDR2 SMNVEV (reference sequence). V shed 8 bases and J shed 4 bases, with 11 bases lying between them. CDR3 sequence reads: CASFTESYGYTF. CDR3 coding DNA: TGTGCCAGCTTTACTGAATCCTATGGCTACACCTTC.

V is TRBV3-1 and J is TRBJ2-3, with D perhaps matching TRBD2 (5 bases). This CDR3 comprises 17 residues. Per germline, CDR1 LGHDT and CDR2 YNNKEL (reference sequence). Trimming took off 5 bases at V and 0 bases at J, with 18 bases between the two ends. Written as DNA, the CDR3 is TGTGCCAGCAGCAAGCGGCTCCGCCGGACCAGCACAGATACGCAGTATTTT. This sequence encodes CASSKRLRRTSTDTQYF.

This clonotype showed up many times. This chain connects TRBV3-1 to TRBJ1-2; TRBD1 is a possible D gene (5 bases). Trimming shortened V by 6 bases and J by 7 bases, and 15 bases separated the two germline ends. The germline CDR1 and CDR2 sequences are LGHDT and YNNKEL (reference sequence). The CDR3 length is 13 residues. DNA of the CDR3: TGTGCCAGCAGTCAGGGCCAAAATGGTGGCTACACCTTC. As protein: CASSQGQNGGYTF.

This clonotype has only a few counts. This chain connects TRBV15 to TRBJ2-7; the match to TRBD1 covers 9 bases. Looked up from germline, CDR1 is LNHNV and CDR2 is YYDKDF (reference sequence). This CDR3 is 15 amino acids long. V lost 2 bases, J lost 5 bases, and 7 bases stayed unmatched. The CDR3 nucleotides read TGTGCCACCAGCAGACCCAACAGGGGGCACGACGAGCAGTACTTC. The encoded protein is CATSRPNRGHDEQYF.

This clonotype was seen more than once but under ten times. The gene calls are TRBV6-2 or TRBV6-3 and TRBJ2-4; the D gene is possibly TRBD1 (6 bases). The CDR3 runs to 16 residues. V lost 6 bases and J lost 0, with 15 bases in between. Germline assignment: CDR1 MNHEY and CDR2 SVGEGT. CDR3 DNA: TGTGCCAGCAGAGATCAGGGGACACTAGCCAAAAACATTCAGTACTTC. Its protein product is CASRDQGTLAKNIQYF.